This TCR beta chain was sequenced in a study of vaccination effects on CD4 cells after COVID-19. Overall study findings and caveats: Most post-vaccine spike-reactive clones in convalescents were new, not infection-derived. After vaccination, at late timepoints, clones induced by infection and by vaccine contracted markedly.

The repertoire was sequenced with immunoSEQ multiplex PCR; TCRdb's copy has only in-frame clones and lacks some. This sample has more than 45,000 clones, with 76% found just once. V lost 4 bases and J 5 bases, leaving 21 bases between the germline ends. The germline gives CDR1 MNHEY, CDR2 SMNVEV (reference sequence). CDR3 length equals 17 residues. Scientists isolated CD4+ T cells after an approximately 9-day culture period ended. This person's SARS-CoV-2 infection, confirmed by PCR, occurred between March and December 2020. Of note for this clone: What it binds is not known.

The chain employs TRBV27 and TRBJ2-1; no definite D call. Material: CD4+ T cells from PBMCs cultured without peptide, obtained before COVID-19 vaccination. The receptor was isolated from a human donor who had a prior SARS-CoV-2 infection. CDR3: CASSSPPLLQRNNEQFF. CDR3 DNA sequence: TGTGCCAGCAGTTCCCCCCCCCTCCTTCAGCGAAACAATGAGCAGTTCTTC.